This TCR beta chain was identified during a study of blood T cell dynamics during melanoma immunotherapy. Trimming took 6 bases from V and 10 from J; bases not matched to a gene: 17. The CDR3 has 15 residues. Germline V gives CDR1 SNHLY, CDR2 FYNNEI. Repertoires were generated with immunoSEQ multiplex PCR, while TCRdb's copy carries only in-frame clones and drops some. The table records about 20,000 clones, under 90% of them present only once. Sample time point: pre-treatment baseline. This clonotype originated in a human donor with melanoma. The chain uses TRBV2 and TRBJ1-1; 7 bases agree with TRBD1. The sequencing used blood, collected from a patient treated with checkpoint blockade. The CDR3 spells CASRADGRQGGGAFF. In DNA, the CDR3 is TGTGCCAGCAGGGCAGACGGGAGACAGGGTGGAGGAGCTTTCTTT.